Following are 31 T cell receptor beta chains from one sample sequenced in a study of early T cells in non-severe SARS-CoV-2 infection. TCRdb processed the 5' RACE reads anew with MiXCR; each CDR3 protein has one entry. The table records 37,000 or so distinct CDR3 sequences, roughly 4.7% of them present only once. Sequencing was performed on whole blood. These receptors were taken from an adult who was a healthcare worker with PCR-confirmed SARS-CoV-2 infection or an uninfected control (not recorded which).

This clonotype was seen repeatedly, ten times or more. The rearrangement uses TRBV6-2 or TRBV6-3 and TRBJ2-1; the match to TRBD2 covers 11 bases. J was trimmed by 9 bases and V by 2 bases; bases with no gene match: 6. Germline V CDR1 and CDR2: MNHEY, SVGEGT. This CDR3 is 15 amino acids long. As DNA, the CDR3 is TGTGCCAGCAGTTACCCCACTAGCGGGGGACTTGAGCAGTTCTTC. Amino acids: CASSYPTSGGLEQFF.

This clonotype was seen at least ten times. The chain recombines TRBV7-3 with TRBJ1-3, with D perhaps TRBD1 (5 bases). Germline assignment: CDR1 SGHTA and CDR2 FQGTGA. V lost 5 bases and J lost 0, with 14 bases in between. The CDR3 is 16 amino acids. For the CDR3, the DNA is TGTGCCAGCAGCATCACCGGGACCGTCTCTGGAAACACCATATATTTT. The encoded protein is CASSITGTVSGNTIYF.

This clonotype was found a few times. The chain recombines TRBV9 with TRBJ2-1; 7 nucleotides match TRBD2. This CDR3 comprises 15 residues. Germline-derived CDR1 and CDR2 are SGDLS and YYNGEE. After removal of 6 bases from V and 1 base from J, the junction contained 7 bases not matched to a gene. The CDR3, as DNA: TGTGCCAGCACCCGCGGGGGAGCGTCCTACAATGAGCAGTTCTTC. Its translation: CASTRGGASYNEQFF.

This clonotype occurred many times. The J gene is TRBJ1-1, the V gene TRBV7-9; no firm D call. This CDR3 is 11 amino acids long. Trimming stripped 10 bases from V and 1 base from J, with 7 bases between. CDR1 and CDR2 from the germline V gene are SEHNR and FQNEAQ (reference sequence). In nucleotides, the CDR3 is TGTGCCACCCGAGCGAACACTGAAGCTTTCTTT. Its translation: CATRANTEAFF.

The chain joins TRBV19 to TRBJ2-1, with D maybe TRBD1 (5 bases). The V gene's germline CDR1 is LNHDA and CDR2 SQIVND (reference sequence). Trimming left V 3 bases short and J 7 bases short, with 22 bases between. The CDR3 spans 17 residues. CDR3 DNA sequence: TGTGCCAGTAGTATCCTAGAGACGGGTAGGACACAAAATGAGCAGTTCTTC. Its protein is CASSILETGRTQNEQFF.

The table lists this clonotype with a few counts. This chain connects TRBV7-2 to TRBJ2-3, with 13 nucleotides matching TRBD2. V gave up 4 bases and J gave up 5 bases; unmatched junction bases: 9. Germline V lookup: CDR1 SGHTA, CDR2 FQGNSA. CDR3 length: 17 residues. This CDR3 is CASSSQPGLAGRDTQYF. The CDR3 DNA reads TGTGCCAGCAGCTCCCAACCGGGACTAGCGGGAAGAGATACGCAGTATTTT. The complete variable domain, with remaining parts taken from reference TRBV7-2 and TRBJ2-3, reads GAGVSQSPSNKVTEKGKDVELRCDPISGHTALYWYRQSLGQGLEFLIYFQGNSAPDKSGLPSDRFSAERTGGSVSTLTIQRTQQEDSAVYLCASSSQPGLAGRDTQYFGPGTRLTVL.

This clonotype was detected ten times or more. The rearrangement links TRBV7-9 to TRBJ2-1; D is unresolved. Germline lookup yields CDR1 SEHNR and CDR2 FQNEAQ (reference sequence). Trimming took 5 bases from V and 10 from J, leaving 12 bases between them. The CDR3 is made up of 12 amino acids. The CDR3 protein is CASSPDSLEQFF. The CDR3, as DNA: TGTGCCAGCAGCCCCGATTCCCTAGAGCAGTTCTTC. The variable domain in full, with the rest retrieved from reference TRBV7-9 and TRBJ2-1, is DTGVSQNPRHKITKRGQNVTFRCDPISEHNRLYWYRQTLGQGPEFLTYFQNEAQLEKSRLLSDRFSAERPKGSFSTLEIQRTEQGDSAMYLCASSPDSLEQFFGPGTRLTVL.

This clonotype was counted many times. The chain recombines TRBV29-1 with TRBJ2-3; the D gene is possibly TRBD2 (6 bases). The CDR3 loop spans 13 amino acids. Germline V lookup: CDR1 SQVTM, CDR2 ANQGSEA. With 7 bases removed from V and 4 bases from J, the gap between germline ends came to 15 bases. CDR3 in DNA: TGCAGCGCCAGGTTATCGGGGGCAGATACGCAGTATTTT. Amino acids: CSARLSGADTQYF.

The chain is built from TRBV10-3 and TRBJ2-5, with 7 bases matching TRBD1. V lost 7 bases, J lost 5 bases, and 13 bases stayed unmatched. CDR3 size: 15 residues. In germline, CDR1 is ENHRY, CDR2 SYGVKD. The CDR3 region is CAINFRQGGAETQYF. In DNA form, the CDR3 reads TGTGCCATCAACTTTCGACAGGGTGGGGCGGAGACCCAGTACTTC.

Of note for this clonotype: A much larger clonotype is one base distant, so this may be a read error. This rearrangement joins TRBV20-1 to TRBJ1-1; D remains unclear. Germline values: CDR1 DFQATT, CDR2 SNEGSKA (reference sequence). The CDR3 consists of 13 residues. The CDR3 sequence: CRARVQPNTEAFF. The CDR3 nucleotides read TGCAGAGCAAGGGTACAGCCTAACACTGAAGCTTTCTTT.

Many counts were recorded for this clonotype. The rearrangement uses TRBV11-2 and TRBJ1-6, with D uncertain. V was cut by 1 base and J by 7 bases, with 2 bases left in between. Germline V gene data show CDR1 as SGHAT and CDR2 as FQNNGV. The CDR3 runs to 12 residues. As DNA, the CDR3 is TGTGCCAGCAGCTTAGGGAATTCACCCCTCCACTTT. Amino acid sequence: CASSLGNSPLHF.

This clonotype was counted only a few times. This chain connects TRBV20-1 to TRBJ2-3; weak D call: TRBD2 (5 bases). The CDR3 sequence is 15 residues long. V lost 7 bases and J 0 bases, leaving 17 bases between the germline ends. The germline V gene encodes CDR1 DFQATT and CDR2 SNEGSKA (reference sequence). The CDR3 nucleotides read TGCAGTGGGGCTAGCAGGTCTACTAGCACAGATACGCAGTATTTT. It specifies CSGASRSTSTDTQYF.

This clonotype has only a few counts. The rearrangement uses TRBV27 and TRBJ1-1; D might be TRBD1 (6 bases). CDR3 length equals 12 residues. V shed 5 bases and J shed 13 bases, with 17 bases lying between them. In germline, CDR1 is MNHEY, CDR2 SMNVEV (reference sequence). The CDR3, as DNA: TGTGCCAGCAGTCAACAGGGCCGCGGGGTTTTCTTT. Translation gives CASSQQGRGVFF.

The chain combines TRBV5-1 with TRBJ2-7; no firm D call. CDR1 and CDR2 from the germline V gene are SGHRS and YFSETQ. CDR3 length: 12 residues. Trimming cost V 5 bases and J 3 bases, with 9 bases left between them. In DNA form, the CDR3 reads TGCGCCAGCAGGGCGGACCACTACGAGCAGTACTTC. Encoded protein: CASRADHYEQYF.

This clonotype was detected only a few times. The genes are TRBV6-5 and TRBJ1-2; weak D call: TRBD1 (6 bases). Trimming cost V 0 bases and J 4 bases, with 15 bases left between them. The CDR3 contains 16 residues. CDR1 and CDR2 (germline): MNHEY, SVGAGI. Here the CDR3 DNA reads TGTGCCAGCAGTTACTCCTACGACAGGACAAGCTATGGCTACACCTTC. Encoded protein: CASSYSYDRTSYGYTF.

This clonotype was counted a few times. The chain joins TRBV7-9 to TRBJ1-6, with a possible D match to TRBD1 (5 bases). The length of the CDR3 is 18 residues. Germline assignment: CDR1 SEHNR and CDR2 FQNEAQ (reference sequence). V was cut by 5 bases and J by 7 bases, with 24 bases left in between. CDR3 protein: CASSTAIFERGWNSPLHF. DNA of the CDR3: TGTGCCAGCAGCACAGCCATCTTTGAAAGGGGATGGAATTCACCCCTCCACTTT.

This clonotype has just a few counts. This rearrangement joins TRBV27 to TRBJ2-3; D may match TRBD1 or TRBD2 (5 bases each). The CDR3 is 14 amino acids. Germline CDR1 reads MNHEY; CDR2 reads SMNVEV (reference sequence). V lost 3 bases and J 4 bases, leaving 11 bases between the germline ends. The CDR3 region has the DNA TGTGCCAGCAGTTTCTGGTGGGACCCAGATACGCAGTATTTT. Translated, it gives CASSFWWDPDTQYF.

This clonotype was picked up many times. The chain carries TRBV24-1 and TRBJ2-5; D not certain. Germline-derived CDR1 and CDR2 are KGHDR and SFDVKD. This CDR3 contains 13 residues. V was pared by 2 bases and J by 2 bases, with 5 bases between. The chain's CDR3 is CATSDSAQETQYF. The CDR3 bases are TGTGCCACCAGTGATTCGGCGCAAGAGACCCAGTACTTC.

The CDR3 DNA sequence: TGTGCCAGCAGCTTAGAAGGGTGGGACCCCGAGCAGTACTTC. This codes for CASSLEGWDPEQYF. The chain joins TRBV7-2 to TRBJ2-7; perhaps D is TRBD1 or TRBD2 (5 bases each). V was clipped by 1 base and J by 6 bases, with 13 bases between them. Germline V CDR1 and CDR2: SGHTA, FQGNSA. CDR3 length equals 14 residues.

This clonotype was detected only a few times. This sequence joins TRBV7-2 and TRBJ2-7; D possibly corresponds to TRBD1 (5 bases). This CDR3 spans 14 amino acids. CDR1 is SGHTA and CDR2 is FQGNSA in the germline V gene. The V end lost 1 base, the J end lost 4 bases, and 11 bases lay between the germline ends. The CDR3 sequence is CASSLVRAAYEQYF. CDR3 nucleotides: TGTGCCAGCAGCTTAGTCAGGGCGGCTTACGAGCAGTACTTC.

This clonotype was picked up many times. V gene TRBV7-6 combines with J gene TRBJ2-3, with 8 positions matching TRBD2. The CDR3 sequence is 16 residues long. J lost 3 bases, V lost 5 bases, and 10 bases had no gene match. Germline lookup yields CDR1 SGHVS and CDR2 FNYEAQ. CDR3 amino acids: CASSRNGREVTDTQYF. The CDR3 nucleotides read TGTGCCAGCAGCCGCAACGGGCGGGAGGTGACAGATACGCAGTATTTT.

This clonotype was counted only a few times. The rearrangement uses TRBV13 and TRBJ2-4; D is possibly TRBD1 or TRBD2 (5 bases each). V lost 3 bases and J 1 base, leaving 13 bases between the germline ends. The CDR3 spans 16 residues. CDR1 PRHDT and CDR2 FYEKMQ come from the germline V gene (reference sequence). The CDR3 loop reads CASSLTRDGAKNIQYF. DNA for the CDR3: TGTGCCAGCAGCTTGACCAGGGACGGGGCCAAAAACATTCAGTACTTC. The full variable domain, its missing parts supplied by reference TRBV13 and TRBJ2-4, is AAGVIQSPRHLIKEKRETATLKCYPIPRHDTVYWYQQGPGQDPQFLISFYEKMQSDKGSIPDRFSAQQFSDYHSELNMSSLELGDSALYFCASSLTRDGAKNIQYFGAGTRLSVL.

This clonotype appeared many times. J is TRBJ2-2 and V is TRBV6-1; TRBD1 is a possible D gene (5 bases). The CDR3 contains 14 residues. Germline V gene data show CDR1 as MNHNS and CDR2 as SASEGT. V gave up 6 bases and J gave up 1 base, with 9 bases separating them. CDR3 coding DNA: TGTGCCAGCAGGGACCAGGGGAACACCGGGGAGCTGTTTTTT. Its translation: CASRDQGNTGELFF.

The table lists this clonotype with many counts. The chain combines TRBV12-3 or TRBV12-4 with TRBJ2-2; D ambiguous. This CDR3 is 12 amino acids long. With 3 bases removed from V and 5 bases from J, the gap between germline ends came to 4 bases. CDR3 bases: TGTGCCAGCAGTTTCCTGACCGGGGAGCTGTTTTTT. Translating gives CASSFLTGELFF.

The chain recombines TRBV4-3 with TRBJ1-2; 8 bases fit TRBD1. The CDR3 has 15 amino acids. After removal of 2 bases from V and 5 bases from J, the junction contained 7 bases not matched to a gene. In germline, CDR1 is LGHNA, CDR2 YSLEER. CDR3 amino acids: CASSQLAGGAYGYTF. CDR3 nucleotide sequence: TGCGCCAGCAGCCAACTTGCAGGGGGCGCATATGGCTACACCTTC.

This clonotype was counted a few times. The V gene is TRBV7-2, the J gene TRBJ2-3; 11 nucleotides align to TRBD1. V trimming: 5 bases; J trimming: 3 bases; junction bases outside the gene matches: 7. CDR1 is SGHTA and CDR2 is FQGNSA in the germline V gene. The CDR3 loop spans 16 amino acids. CDR3 amino acids: CASSNKWDRGTDTQYF. The CDR3 bases are TGTGCCAGCAGCAATAAATGGGACAGGGGGACAGATACGCAGTATTTT.

This clonotype was counted ten times or more. The V call is TRBV13, the J call TRBJ1-1, with D hard to call. V was trimmed by 5 bases and J by 5 bases, leaving 12 bases between them. From germline, CDR1 is PRHDT and CDR2 FYEKMQ (reference sequence). The CDR3 is 13 residues long. CDR3 sequence (DNA): TGTGCCAGCAGCCCTTACCGAGGAACTGAAGCTTTCTTT. Residues: CASSPYRGTEAFF.

This clonotype came up a few times. The gene calls are TRBV6-5 and TRBJ1-6; D not certain. CDR3 length: 14 residues. Germline V lookup: CDR1 MNHEY, CDR2 SVGAGI. V gave up 6 bases and J gave up 5 bases, with 11 bases separating them. In DNA form, the CDR3 reads TGTGCCAGCAGCTCCTTACGGGATAATTCACCCCTCCACTTT. Residues: CASSSLRDNSPLHF.

This clonotype was detected many times. V is TRBV15 and J is TRBJ2-1; TRBD1 matches at 11 bases. The length of the CDR3 is 15 residues. Germline CDR1 and CDR2: LNHNV and YYDKDF (reference sequence). The ends lost 3 bases at V and 7 bases at J; junction bases unmatched: 5. The CDR3 is CATSRDRGPGNEQFF. The CDR3 nucleotides read TGTGCCACCAGCAGGGACAGGGGGCCTGGAAATGAGCAGTTCTTC.

This clonotype was recorded many times. The chain is built from TRBV5-1 and TRBJ2-7, with no clear D. Germline loops: CDR1 SGHRS, CDR2 YFSETQ. The CDR3 sequence is 14 residues long. Trimming left V 1 base short and J 3 bases short, with 11 bases between. The CDR3 reads CASSLSPENYEQYF. The CDR3, as DNA: TGCGCCAGCAGCTTGAGCCCAGAGAACTACGAGCAGTACTTC.

This clonotype has a count of ten or more. V gene TRBV30 combines with J gene TRBJ2-5; the D is unclear. V lost 0 bases to trimming and J lost 3 bases, with 8 bases between them. From germline, CDR1 is GTSNPN and CDR2 SVGIG (reference sequence). This CDR3 region has 13 residues. CDR3 in DNA: TGTGCCTGGAGTGTAGTCGAGAAAGAGACCCAGTACTTC. Its translation: CAWSVVEKETQYF.